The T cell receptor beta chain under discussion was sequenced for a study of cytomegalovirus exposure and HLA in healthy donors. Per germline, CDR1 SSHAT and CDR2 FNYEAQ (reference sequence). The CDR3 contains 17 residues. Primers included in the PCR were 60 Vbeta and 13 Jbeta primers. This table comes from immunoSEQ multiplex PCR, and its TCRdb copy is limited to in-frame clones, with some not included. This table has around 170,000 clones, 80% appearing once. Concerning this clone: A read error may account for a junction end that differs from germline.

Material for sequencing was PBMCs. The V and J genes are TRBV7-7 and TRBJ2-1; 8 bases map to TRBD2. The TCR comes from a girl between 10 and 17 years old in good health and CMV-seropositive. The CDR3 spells CASSLVLGAGDGNEQFF. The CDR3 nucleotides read TGTGCTAGCAGCTTAGTACTAGGAGCGGGAGATGGGAATGAGCAGTTCTTC.